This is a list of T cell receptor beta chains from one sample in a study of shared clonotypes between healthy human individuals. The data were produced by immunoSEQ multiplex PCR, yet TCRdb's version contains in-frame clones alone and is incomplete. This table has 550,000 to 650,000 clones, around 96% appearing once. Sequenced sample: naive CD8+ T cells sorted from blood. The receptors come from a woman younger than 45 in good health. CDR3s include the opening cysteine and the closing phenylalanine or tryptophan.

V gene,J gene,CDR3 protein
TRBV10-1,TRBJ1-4,CASSEDRGYEKLFF
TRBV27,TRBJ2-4,CASSKPNKNIQYF
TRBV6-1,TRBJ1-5,CASSEPGGYNQPQHF
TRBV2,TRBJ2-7,CASLGLTDSYEQYF
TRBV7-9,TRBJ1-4,CASSRRQANEKLFF
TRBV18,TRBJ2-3,CASSPIGQREGPSGTDTQYF
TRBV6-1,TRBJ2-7,CASSDPRLAGGPHEQYF
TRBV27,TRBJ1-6,CASRGPGADSPLHF
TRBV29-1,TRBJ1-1,CSVEIGVGPEAFF
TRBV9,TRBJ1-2,CASSVERDSYGYTF
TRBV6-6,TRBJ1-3,CASSPLTVSGNTIYF
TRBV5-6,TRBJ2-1,CASSHPTNLDEQFF
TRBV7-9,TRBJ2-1,CASSSRAKIDNEQFF
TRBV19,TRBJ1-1,CASSLGQPPPEAFF
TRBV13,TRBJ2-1,CASSSPGTGNSNEQFF
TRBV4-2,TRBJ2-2,CASGHPGDRGPGELFF
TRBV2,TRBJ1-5,CASSERGGGGNQPQHF
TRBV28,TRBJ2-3,CASSPTREADTQYF
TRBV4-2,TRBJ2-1,CASSQDGADNEQFF
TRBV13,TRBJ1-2,CASSIGQGNYGYTF
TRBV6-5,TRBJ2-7,CASSAGTSGMQYF
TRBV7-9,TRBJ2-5,CASSPPLDLVLETQYF
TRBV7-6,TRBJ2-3,CASSLYRGPSGSQDTQYF
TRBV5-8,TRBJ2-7,CASSLAGNEQYF
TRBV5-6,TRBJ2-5,CASSNLGQGPQETQYF
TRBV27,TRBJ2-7,CASSSTGYSYEQYF
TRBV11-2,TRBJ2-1,CASSQAEGLAGLVNEQFF
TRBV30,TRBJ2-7,CAWSFGVSYEQYF
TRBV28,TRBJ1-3,CASSTDPNQNTIYF
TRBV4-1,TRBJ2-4,CASSQEGLAGSPKNIQYF
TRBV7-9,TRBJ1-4,CASSHGVYEKLFF
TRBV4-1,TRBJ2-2,CASSQGGAAPNTGELFF
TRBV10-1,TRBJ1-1,CASSDPLGSEAFF
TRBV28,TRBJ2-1,CASNDRSYNEQFF
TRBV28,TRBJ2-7,CASSGTYAYEQYF
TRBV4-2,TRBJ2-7,CASSQDRTLSGISYEQYF
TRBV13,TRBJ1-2,CASSLALSKWGQGSIANYGYTF
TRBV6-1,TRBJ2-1,CASSESPGGGSSYNEQFF
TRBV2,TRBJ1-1,CASSPTGSTEAFF
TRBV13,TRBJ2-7,CASSLSHEQYF
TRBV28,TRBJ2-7,CASQRVSEQYF
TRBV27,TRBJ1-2,CASSGDGYGYTF
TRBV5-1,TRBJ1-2,CASSLEQSYGYTF
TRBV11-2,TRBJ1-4,CASSFNIEQATNEKLFF
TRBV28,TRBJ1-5,CASSSGTHYQPQHF
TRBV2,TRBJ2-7,CASSENYSPTYEQYF
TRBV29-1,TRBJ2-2,CSVRQGNTGELFF
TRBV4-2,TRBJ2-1,CASNEQFF
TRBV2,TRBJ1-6,CASSSSRPSSYNSPLHF
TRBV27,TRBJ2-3,CASSKGAGGGVDTQYF
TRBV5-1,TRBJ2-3,CASSFRRGFLSSTDTQYF
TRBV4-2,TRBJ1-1,CASSQDPDTTEAFF
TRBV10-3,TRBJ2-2,CAISGEFAGVNTGELFF
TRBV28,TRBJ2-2,CASQLAGELFF
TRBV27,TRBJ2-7,CASTPLRQIGYEQYF
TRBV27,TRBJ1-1,CASMGGLTEAFF
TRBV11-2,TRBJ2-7,CASSLVLGIEQYF